The T cell receptor beta chain under discussion was sequenced for a study of CD8+CD57+ T cells in acquired aplastic anemia (dated by TCRdb to 2017 to 2018). Concerning the study at large: Extracted DNA from sorted CD4+ and CD8+ cells averaged approximately 3 ug, ranging from about 0.17 to 27.4 ug. Healthy donor samples averaged around 10 million reads for CD4+ and approximately 11 million for CD8+ cells. What the research found in general, with its limitations: Roughly 30 CD8+ CDR3 sequences were found to be shared between patients and controls, but these sequences appeared to be highly expressed in patients and within the immunodominant clones of the patients. Between patients and healthy controls, no significant difference in CD8+ Simpson's diversity was found (P=0.060).

From a lookup of the germline V gene, CDR1 and CDR2 are SGHVS and FQNEAQ. Between the V and J ends, shortened by 1 base and 3 bases respectively, the junction contains 10 bases. The CDR3 goes from the cysteine to the phenylalanine over 14 residues. Solely the CDR3 DNA is kept, with 42 bases framed from the first base. To note about this clonotype: The antigen it binds to is not known. No much larger clonotype is one base removed from it; base qualities were not supplied.

TCR repertoires of sorted CD4+ and CD8+ blood T cells from severe aplastic anemia patients and healthy subjects were deep-sequenced in the study. Ficoll-Paque density gradient centrifugation was used to isolate peripheral blood mononuclear cells. Before DNA extraction, CD4+ and CD8+ T cells were sorted with FACS or magnetic beads. Genomic DNA served as template for TCR beta VDJ combination and CDR3 sequence profiling. TCR repertoire sequencing was run on an Illumina HiSeq 2000. From the authors' description of their analysis: Repertoires were assessed using TRBV/TRBJ rearrangement plots, CDR3 size and DJ length profiles, and Simpson's diversity index. The immunodominant clone was defined as the most abundant DNA sequence in deep sequencing data. CDR3 amino acid sequences were screened for sharing across subjects and were compared with published repertoires and the VDJdb database. The public reads were run again by TCRdb, first through fastp at Q25 and then through MiXCR, and only productive beta chains were kept. Rows are combined by CDR3 protein, so each entry shows the most common genes and DNA. The V and J calls and clone size are TCRdb's, not the authors'. A total of fewer than 200,000 distinct CDR3 sequences appear in this sample, 55% to 75% of them only once. About 41% of the sample is held by the ten biggest clonotypes.

The receptor chain draws on TRBV7-8 and TRBJ2-7; the D segment cannot be called with confidence. Sequenced: sorted CD4+, CD8+, or CD8+CD57+ T cells (not recorded which) from PBMCs. This sequence originates from a human donor in good health. At the DNA level, the sequence is TGTGCCAGCAGCTTAGTACTGGCGAGCTACGAGCAGTACTTC. Its protein reads: CASSLVLASYEQYF.